Each of the 10 T cell receptor beta chains below was sequenced from the same sample in a study of T cell changes during pregnancy in multiple sclerosis. Measured with immunoSEQ multiplex PCR; TCRdb has only the in-frame clones, and not every one. The sample comprises 80,000 to 95,000 clones, nearly 95% of which are singletons, and 1.1% rests with the top ten. This material consisted of peripheral blood, taken in the second trimester of pregnancy. The receptors originated from a female donor with multiple sclerosis, enrolled in a pregnancy study.

The genes are TRBV30 and TRBJ2-2; no reliable D call. The V and J ends lost 2 bases and 5 bases respectively, with 18 bases between them. This CDR3 is built from 16 residues. Per the germline V gene, CDR1 is GTSNPN and CDR2 is SVGIG (reference sequence). This CDR3 reads CAWSPRVNLGTGELFF. CDR3 in DNA: TGTGCCTGGAGTCCCCGGGTTAATCTTGGGACCGGGGAGCTGTTTTTT.

The chain joins TRBV5-6 to TRBJ2-3, with 8 bases identical to TRBD2. CDR1 SGHDT and CDR2 YYEEEE come from the germline V gene. V trimming: 2 bases; J trimming: 2 bases; junction bases outside the gene matches: 7. The CDR3 is 16 amino acids. The CDR3 is CASSLGFGRATDTQYF. In DNA, the CDR3 is TGTGCCAGCAGCTTAGGGTTCGGGAGGGCCACAGATACGCAGTATTTT. The full variable domain, rest sourced from reference TRBV5-6 and TRBJ2-3, is DAGVTQSPTHLIKTRGQQVTLRCSPKSGHDTVSWYQQALGQGPQFIFQYYEEEERQRGNFPDRFSGHQFPNYSSELNVNALLLGDSALYLCASSLGFGRATDTQYFGPGTRLTVL.

The chain recombines TRBV19 with TRBJ1-2; D possibly corresponds to TRBD1 (5 bases). In germline, CDR1 is LNHDA, CDR2 SQIVND (reference sequence). Between the trimmed V and J ends, which lost 4 bases and 7 bases, there was a span of 16 bases. The CDR3 totals 14 residues. The CDR3 loop reads CASSTRQPVGGYTF. The CDR3 region has the DNA TGTGCCAGTAGTACCCGACAGCCTGTCGGTGGCTACACCTTC. Full variable domain (remainder filled in from reference TRBV19 and TRBJ1-2): DGGITQSPKYLFRKEGQNVTLSCEQNLNHDAMYWYRQDPGQGLRLIYYSQIVNDFQKGDIAEGYSVSREKKESFPLTVTSAQKNPTAFYLCASSTRQPVGGYTFGSGTRLTVV.

This clone showed up just once. The DNA for the CDR3 is TGCAGCGTTGAAGAAGCGCTCGGGGAGCTGTTTTTT. This gives the protein CSVEEALGELFF. J is TRBJ2-2 and V is TRBV29-1; D is unclear. Germline CDR1 SQVTM, CDR2 ANQGSEA. The CDR3 covers 12 residues. Trimming removed 0 bases at V and 7 bases at J, with 6 bases between.

The sample holds a few counts of this clone. The V call is TRBV18, the J call TRBJ1-1; D not certain. Trimming stripped 3 bases from V and 6 bases from J, with 17 bases between. CDR3 length equals 15 residues. Germline values: CDR1 KGHSH, CDR2 LQKENI. The CDR3 DNA sequence: TGTGCCAGCTCACCCGGCCAGAGGAACAATGCTGAAGCTTTCTTT. Translation gives CASSPGQRNNAEAFF.

The chain links TRBV7-8 to TRBJ1-5; D not resolved. The germline CDR1 and CDR2 sequences are SGHVS and FQNEAQ. The V end was cut by 1 base, the J end by 6 bases, with 7 bases between. There are 13 residues in the CDR3. The chain's CDR3 is CASSLGNSQPQHF. The DNA of the CDR3 is TGTGCCAGCAGCTTAGGGAACAGTCAGCCCCAGCATTTT.

This chain links TRBV7-6 with TRBJ2-7; 8 bases fit TRBD2. With 5 bases clipped from V and 4 bases from J, the junction kept 7 bases outside the gene matches. In germline, CDR1 is SGHVS, CDR2 FNYEAQ. CDR3 length: 14 amino acids. CDR3 in DNA: TGTGCCAGCAGCCCGGGACTAGTGGGTTACGAGCAGTACTTC. It codes for CASSPGLVGYEQYF.

Only one count was recorded for this clone. The CDR3 protein is CASSYWGVAEAFF. DNA of the CDR3: TGTGCCAGCAGTTACTGGGGGGTCGCTGAAGCTTTCTTT. The V call is TRBV6-6, the J call TRBJ1-1; TRBD1 might be the D (5 bases). The V gene lost 1 base and the J gene lost 6 bases, with 9 bases spanning the gap. Per germline, CDR1 MNHNY and CDR2 SVGAGI (reference sequence). The CDR3 loop spans 13 amino acids.

This chain links TRBV9 with TRBJ1-2, with 7 bases identical to TRBD1. Trimming removed 0 bases from V and 4 bases from J; junction bases left unmatched: 12. Germline CDR1 reads SGDLS; CDR2 reads YYNGEE. CDR3 size: 17 residues. CDR3 amino acids: CASSVAARDSYLYGYTF. The CDR3, as DNA: TGTGCCAGCAGCGTAGCTGCTCGGGACAGCTATCTCTATGGCTACACCTTC.

The genes are TRBV7-8 and TRBJ2-1; 11 bases line up with TRBD1. The CDR3 runs to 16 residues. In germline, CDR1 is SGHVS, CDR2 FQNEAQ. The J segment lost 6 bases and the V segment lost 0 bases, leaving 4 bases of the junction unmatched. CDR3 nucleotide sequence: TGTGCCAGCAGCTTAGCCGGGACAGGGGGAGGCAATGAGCAGTTCTTC. This encodes CASSLAGTGGGNEQFF.